The rows below give T cell receptor beta chains drawn from one sample of a study of radiotherapy plus CTLA-4 blockade in lung cancer. Measured with immunoSEQ multiplex PCR; TCRdb has only the in-frame clones, and not every one. The repertoire consists of some 25,000 clones, with around 71% occurring once and the leading ten covering 3% to 4%. Here the sequenced sample was peripheral blood, taken from a patient treated with radiotherapy plus ipilimumab. Receptors were obtained from a human donor with non-small cell lung cancer whose response to radiotherapy plus ipilimumab could not be evaluated. CDR3s include the opening cysteine and the closing phenylalanine or tryptophan. Fields, in order: V gene, J gene, CDR3 protein.

v_call: TRBV5-1; j_call: TRBJ2-7; cdr3_aa: CASSPTFYEQYF
v_call: TRBV28; j_call: TRBJ1-5; cdr3_aa: CASSSQGSGSNQPQHF
v_call: TRBV14; j_call: TRBJ2-2; cdr3_aa: CASSRQRAGGAGELFF
v_call: TRBV4-1; j_call: TRBJ2-7; cdr3_aa: CASSQERVVYEQYF
v_call: TRBV5-1; j_call: TRBJ2-5; cdr3_aa: CASSPRTGTETQYF
v_call: TRBV29-1; j_call: TRBJ2-2; cdr3_aa: CSVGGASGDTGELFF
v_call: TRBV29-1; j_call: TRBJ2-1; cdr3_aa: CSVEQPGLRGEQFF
v_call: TRBV28; j_call: TRBJ2-3; cdr3_aa: CASSTPGDSTDTQYF
v_call: TRBV27; j_call: TRBJ2-7; cdr3_aa: CASTSRGRVYEQYF
v_call: TRBV7-8; j_call: TRBJ1-2; cdr3_aa: CASSTNSGSGYTF
v_call: TRBV5-6; j_call: TRBJ1-5; cdr3_aa: CASSFAGGQPQHF
v_call: TRBV7-2; j_call: TRBJ2-1; cdr3_aa: CASSFAGTSGLGPYNEQFF
v_call: TRBV5-1; j_call: TRBJ1-1; cdr3_aa: CASSLGGWKEAFF
v_call: TRBV5-6; j_call: TRBJ1-2; cdr3_aa: CASRSRNNYGYTF
v_call: TRBV5-1; j_call: TRBJ2-1; cdr3_aa: CASSGTSSSVVEQFF
v_call: TRBV2; j_call: TRBJ2-1; cdr3_aa: CAGGLGYTVEQFF
v_call: TRBV9; j_call: TRBJ1-5; cdr3_aa: CASSAGTGGQPQHF
v_call: TRBV21-1; j_call: TRBJ2-2; cdr3_aa: CAIHALAGGPSGTGELFF
v_call: TRBV2; j_call: TRBJ2-3; cdr3_aa: CASRKGGIGDTQYF
v_call: TRBV28; j_call: TRBJ2-3; cdr3_aa: CASSFGSGAGDTQYF
v_call: TRBV6-1; j_call: TRBJ1-1; cdr3_aa: CASSVVSNTEAFF
v_call: TRBV6-5; j_call: TRBJ1-2; cdr3_aa: CASSYSGGRGYGYTF
v_call: TRBV19; j_call: TRBJ1-5; cdr3_aa: CASRPLGPSSNQPQHF
v_call: TRBV6-5; j_call: TRBJ2-5; cdr3_aa: CASSYGPTGQETQYF
v_call: TRBV5-1; j_call: TRBJ2-2; cdr3_aa: CASSLGTSGVTGELFF
v_call: TRBV18; j_call: TRBJ2-5; cdr3_aa: CASSPLAAPSGTQETQYF
v_call: TRBV7-2; j_call: TRBJ2-7; cdr3_aa: CASSSQGRGVYGSYEQYF
v_call: TRBV27; j_call: TRBJ1-1; cdr3_aa: CASSSKYRGPTEAFF
v_call: TRBV5-1; j_call: TRBJ2-7; cdr3_aa: CASSPGTGDRAYEQYF
v_call: TRBV14; j_call: TRBJ2-7; cdr3_aa: CASSRVGPSYEQYF
v_call: TRBV29-1; j_call: TRBJ2-6; cdr3_aa: CSVELAGQGFSGANVLTF
v_call: TRBV4-2; j_call: TRBJ2-1; cdr3_aa: CASSTRGQDNEQFF
v_call: TRBV7-2; j_call: TRBJ2-2; cdr3_aa: CASSVSVTPTGELFF
v_call: TRBV28; j_call: TRBJ2-7; cdr3_aa: CASIGTGVYEQYF
v_call: TRBV7-3; j_call: TRBJ2-2; cdr3_aa: CASSRDSNTGELFF
v_call: TRBV29-1; j_call: TRBJ2-1; cdr3_aa: CSVTGVNEQFF
v_call: TRBV5-4; j_call: -; cdr3_aa: CASSLSSYEQYF
v_call: TRBV28; j_call: TRBJ2-2; cdr3_aa: CASIGSSANTGELFF
v_call: TRBV5-4; j_call: TRBJ1-2; cdr3_aa: CASALGRDFGYGYTF
v_call: TRBV7-9; j_call: TRBJ1-2; cdr3_aa: CASSQAGTANYGYTF
v_call: TRBV14; j_call: TRBJ2-1; cdr3_aa: CASSQEGHLKYNEQFF
v_call: TRBV7-9; j_call: TRBJ2-2; cdr3_aa: CASSPPGANTGELFF
v_call: TRBV6-5; j_call: TRBJ2-1; cdr3_aa: CASSYTRGQGGEQFF
v_call: TRBV5-1; j_call: TRBJ2-5; cdr3_aa: CASSLSQGEETQYF
v_call: TRBV18; j_call: TRBJ2-4; cdr3_aa: CASSPNNPKTGPPLF
v_call: TRBV7-9; j_call: -; cdr3_aa: CASSPRGVTSHNEQYF
v_call: TRBV5-4; j_call: TRBJ2-5; cdr3_aa: CASSLGPGQGEETQYF